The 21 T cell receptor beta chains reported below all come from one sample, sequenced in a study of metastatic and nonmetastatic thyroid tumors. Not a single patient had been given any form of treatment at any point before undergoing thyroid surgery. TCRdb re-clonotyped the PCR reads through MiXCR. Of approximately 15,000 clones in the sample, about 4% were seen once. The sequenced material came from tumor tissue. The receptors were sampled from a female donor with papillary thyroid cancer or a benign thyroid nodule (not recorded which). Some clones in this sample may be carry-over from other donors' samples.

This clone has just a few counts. The CDR3 DNA is TGCGCCAGCAGCTTGTGGACAGGGTTCGACGAGCAGTACTTC. This translates into CASSLWTGFDEQYF. The chain couples TRBV5-1 to TRBJ2-7; 8 positions match TRBD1. Trimming took 1 base from V and 5 from J; bases not matched to a gene: 5. This CDR3 region has 14 residues. The germline V gene has CDR1 SGHRS and CDR2 YFSETQ.

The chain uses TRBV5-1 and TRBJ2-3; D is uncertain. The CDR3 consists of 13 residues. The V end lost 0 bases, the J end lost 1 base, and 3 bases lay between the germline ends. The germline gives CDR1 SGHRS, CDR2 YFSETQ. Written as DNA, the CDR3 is TGCGCCAGCAGCTTGGGGGGCACAGATACGCAGTATTTT. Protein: CASSLGGTDTQYF.

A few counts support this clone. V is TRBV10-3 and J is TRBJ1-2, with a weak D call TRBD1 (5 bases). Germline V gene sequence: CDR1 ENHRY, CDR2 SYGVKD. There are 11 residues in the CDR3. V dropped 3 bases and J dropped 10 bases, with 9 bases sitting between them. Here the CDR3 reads CAISDGGFYTF. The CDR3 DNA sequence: TGTGCCATCAGTGACGGGGGTTTCTACACCTTC.

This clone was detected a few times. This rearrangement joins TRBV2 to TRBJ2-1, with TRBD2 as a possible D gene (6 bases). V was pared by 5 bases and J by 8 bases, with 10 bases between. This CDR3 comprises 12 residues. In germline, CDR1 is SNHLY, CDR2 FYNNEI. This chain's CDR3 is CASSSGLDEQFF. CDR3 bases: TGTGCCAGCAGTTCGGGACTCGATGAGCAGTTCTTC.

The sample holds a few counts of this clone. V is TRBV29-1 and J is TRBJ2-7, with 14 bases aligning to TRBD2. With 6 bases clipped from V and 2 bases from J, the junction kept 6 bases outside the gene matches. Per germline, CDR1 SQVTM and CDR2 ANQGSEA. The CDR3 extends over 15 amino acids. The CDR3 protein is CSVAGLAGAPYEQYF. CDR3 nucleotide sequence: TGCAGCGTCGCGGGACTAGCGGGAGCTCCCTACGAGCAGTACTTC.

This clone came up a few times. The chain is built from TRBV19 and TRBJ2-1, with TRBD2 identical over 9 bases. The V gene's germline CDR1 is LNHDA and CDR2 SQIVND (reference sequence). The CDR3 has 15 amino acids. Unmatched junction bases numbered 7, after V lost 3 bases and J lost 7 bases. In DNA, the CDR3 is TGTGCCAGTAGTATGTACAGCGGGAGGTTAAATGAGCAGTTCTTC. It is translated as CASSMYSGRLNEQFF. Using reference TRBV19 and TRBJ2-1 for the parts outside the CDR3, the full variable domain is DGGITQSPKYLFRKEGQNVTLSCEQNLNHDAMYWYRQDPGQGLRLIYYSQIVNDFQKGDIAEGYSVSREKKESFPLTVTSAQKNPTAFYLCASSMYSGRLNEQFFGPGTRLTVL.

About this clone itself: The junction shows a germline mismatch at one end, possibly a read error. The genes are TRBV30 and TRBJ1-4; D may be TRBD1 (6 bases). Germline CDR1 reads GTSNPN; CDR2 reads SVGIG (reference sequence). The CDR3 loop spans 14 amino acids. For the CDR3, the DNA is TGTGCCTTGAGTGTACGGGACACCCTTGCAAAACTGTTTTTT. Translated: CALSVRDTLAKLFF.

The CDR3 nucleotides are TGTGCCACCAGTGATTTAAGGGGTGAATACAATGAGCAGTTCTTC. It yields the protein CATSDLRGEYNEQFF. The J gene is TRBJ2-1, the V gene TRBV24-1; the D gene is possibly TRBD1 (5 bases). Germline V lookup: CDR1 KGHDR, CDR2 SFDVKD. CDR3 length: 15 residues. The ends were cut back, 1 base at V and 4 bases at J, with 10 bases in the middle.

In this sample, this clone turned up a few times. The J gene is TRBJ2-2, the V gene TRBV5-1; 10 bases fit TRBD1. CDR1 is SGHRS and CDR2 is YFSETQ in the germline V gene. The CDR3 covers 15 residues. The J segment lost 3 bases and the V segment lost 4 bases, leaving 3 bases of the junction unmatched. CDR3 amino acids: CASSPGTGDTGELFF. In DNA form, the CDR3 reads TGCGCCAGCAGCCCAGGGACAGGGGACACCGGGGAGCTGTTTTTT.

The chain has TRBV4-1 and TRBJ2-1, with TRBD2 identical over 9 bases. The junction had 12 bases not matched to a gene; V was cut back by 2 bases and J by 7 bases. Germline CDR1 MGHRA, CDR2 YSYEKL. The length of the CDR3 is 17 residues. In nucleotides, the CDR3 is TGCGCCAGCAGCCAAAAGGGGGCTAGCGGGAACGATAATGAGCAGTTCTTC. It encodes CASSQKGASGNDNEQFF.

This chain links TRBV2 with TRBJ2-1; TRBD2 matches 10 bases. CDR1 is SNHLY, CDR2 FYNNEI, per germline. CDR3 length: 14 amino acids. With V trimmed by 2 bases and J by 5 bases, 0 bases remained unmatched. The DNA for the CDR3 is TGTGCCAGCAGTGAACTAGCGGGAGACAATGAGCAGTTCTTC. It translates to CASSELAGDNEQFF.

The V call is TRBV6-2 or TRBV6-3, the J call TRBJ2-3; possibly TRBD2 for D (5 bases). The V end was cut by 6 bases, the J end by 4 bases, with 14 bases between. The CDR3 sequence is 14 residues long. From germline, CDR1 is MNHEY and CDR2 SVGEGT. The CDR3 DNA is TGTGCCAGCAGATCCGGGATTTACGCAGATACGCAGTATTTT. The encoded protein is CASRSGIYADTQYF.

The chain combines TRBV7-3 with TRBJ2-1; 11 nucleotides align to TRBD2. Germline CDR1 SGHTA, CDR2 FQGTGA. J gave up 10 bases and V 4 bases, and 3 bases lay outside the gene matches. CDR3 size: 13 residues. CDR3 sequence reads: CASSSGLADEQFF. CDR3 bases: TGTGCCAGCAGCTCGGGACTAGCGGACGAGCAGTTCTTC.

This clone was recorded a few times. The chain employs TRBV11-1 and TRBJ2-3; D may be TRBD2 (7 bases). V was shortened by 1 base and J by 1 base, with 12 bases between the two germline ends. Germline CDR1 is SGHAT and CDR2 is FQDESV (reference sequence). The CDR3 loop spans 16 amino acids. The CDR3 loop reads CASSLGGGQGTDTQYF. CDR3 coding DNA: TGTGCCAGCAGCTTAGGGGGGGGGCAAGGCACAGATACGCAGTATTTT.

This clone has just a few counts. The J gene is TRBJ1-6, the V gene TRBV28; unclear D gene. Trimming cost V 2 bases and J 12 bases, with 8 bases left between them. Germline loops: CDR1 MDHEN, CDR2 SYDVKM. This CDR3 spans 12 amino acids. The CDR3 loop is CASSLPRGPLHF. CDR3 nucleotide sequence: TGTGCCAGCAGTTTACCGCGAGGACCCCTCCACTTT.

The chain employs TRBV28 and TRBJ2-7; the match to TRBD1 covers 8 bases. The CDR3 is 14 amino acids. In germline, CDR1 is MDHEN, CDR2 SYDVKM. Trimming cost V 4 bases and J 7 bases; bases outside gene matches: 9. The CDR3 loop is CASSSRGQVGEQYF. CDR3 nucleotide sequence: TGTGCCAGCAGTTCCAGGGGGCAAGTGGGAGAGCAGTACTTC. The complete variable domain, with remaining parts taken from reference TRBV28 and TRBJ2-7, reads DVKVTQSSRYLVKRTGEKVFLECVQDMDHENMFWYRQDPGLGLRLIYFSYDVKMKEKGDIPEGYSVSREKKERFSLILESASTNQTSMYLCASSSRGQVGEQYFGPGTRLTVT.

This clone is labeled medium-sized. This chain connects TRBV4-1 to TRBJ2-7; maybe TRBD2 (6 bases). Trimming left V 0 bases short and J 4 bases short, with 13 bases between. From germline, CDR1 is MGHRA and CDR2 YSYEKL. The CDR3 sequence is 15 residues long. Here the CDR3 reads CASSQEWRDEYEQYF. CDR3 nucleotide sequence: TGCGCCAGCAGCCAAGAGTGGCGGGACGAGTACGAGCAGTACTTC.

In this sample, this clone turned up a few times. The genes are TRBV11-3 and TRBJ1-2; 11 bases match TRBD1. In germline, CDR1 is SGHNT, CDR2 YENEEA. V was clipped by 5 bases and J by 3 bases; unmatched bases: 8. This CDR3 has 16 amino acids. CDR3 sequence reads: CASSPGQGAADYGYTF. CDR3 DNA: TGTGCCAGCAGCCCAGGACAGGGGGCGGCGGACTATGGCTACACCTTC.

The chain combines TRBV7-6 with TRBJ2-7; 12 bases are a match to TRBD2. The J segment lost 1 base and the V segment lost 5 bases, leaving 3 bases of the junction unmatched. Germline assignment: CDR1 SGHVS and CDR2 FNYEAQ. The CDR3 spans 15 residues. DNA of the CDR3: TGTGCCAGCAGCCGAACTAGCGGGGGGTCCTACGAGCAGTACTTC. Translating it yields CASSRTSGGSYEQYF.

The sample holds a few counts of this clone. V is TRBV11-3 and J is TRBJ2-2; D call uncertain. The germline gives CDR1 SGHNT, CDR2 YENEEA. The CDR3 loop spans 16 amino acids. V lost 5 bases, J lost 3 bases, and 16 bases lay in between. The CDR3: CASSQPRGEDTGELFF. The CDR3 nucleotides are TGTGCCAGCAGCCAACCTCGTGGGGAAGACACCGGGGAGCTGTTTTTT.

Here the CDR3 reads CAISKADSGGPSTDTQYF. CDR3 coding DNA: TGTGCCATCAGTAAAGCAGACTCGGGGGGGCCTAGCACAGATACGCAGTATTTT. The chain uses TRBV10-3 and TRBJ2-3; 8 positions match TRBD2. This CDR3 has 18 residues. Germline V gene sequence: CDR1 ENHRY, CDR2 SYGVKD. V lost 5 bases and J lost 0; bases outside the gene matches: 13.